The clone carrying this T cell receptor (beta chain) was counted only a few times. The antigen is not known. This specimen belongs to a study of beta chain features in type 1 diabetes. Each sorted fraction was over 95% pure. Every bit of the isolated RNA underwent reverse transcription, so sequencing read expressed TCRB transcripts. Sequenced by immunoSEQ multiplex PCR; TCRdb stores in-frame clones only, minus some. The sample records hundreds of thousands of clones, about 14% being singletons. Deletions cut 0 bases from V and 9 bases from J, with 18 bases between. The CDR3 has 15 residues. Per the germline V gene, CDR1 is SGHRS and CDR2 is YFSETQ. Findings of the study overall: Type 1 diabetes patients had moderately but significantly shorter TCRB CDR3s in all four CD4+ subsets. Whether HLA type influences TCRB rearrangement remained unresolved here. Cells that show high TCR expression could be over-represented by cDNA sequencing.

This TCR was recovered from a man between 18 and 29 years old in good health. Sequencing used naive CD4+ T cells from blood. V gene TRBV5-1 combines with J gene TRBJ1-1; D perhaps matches TRBD1 (5 bases). The CDR3 here is CASSLAGETGIQAFF. The CDR3 DNA reads as TGCGCCAGCAGCTTGGCCGGCGAAACAGGCATCCAAGCTTTCTTT.